The 21 T cell receptor beta chains below come from one sample, sequenced in a study of blood T cell repertoires in COVID-19. The method was immunoSEQ multiplex PCR; TCRdb's version includes in-frame clones alone and lacks a portion of them. The table includes approximately 290,000 clones, 90% detected once. The specimen sequenced was PBMCs or T cells enriched from blood (not recorded which). Every receptor here comes from a woman between 18 and 29 years old with acute COVID-19.

V is TRBV3-1 (or the pseudogene TRBV3-2) and J is TRBJ2-2; TRBD2 matches at 12 bases. The V gene's germline CDR1 is LGHDT and CDR2 YNNKEL (reference sequence). J lost 6 bases, V lost 1 base, and 9 bases had no gene match. This CDR3 spans 18 amino acids. CDR3: CASSQGLAGVRWSGELFF. In DNA form, the CDR3 reads TGTGCCAGCAGCCAAGGACTAGCGGGAGTAAGGTGGTCCGGGGAGCTGTTTTTT.

V is TRBV5-1 and J is TRBJ2-3; tentatively, D is TRBD2 (5 bases). This CDR3 is 12 amino acids long. The germline V gene has CDR1 SGHRS and CDR2 YFSETQ. Trimming shortened V by 2 bases and J by 4 bases, and 5 bases separated the two germline ends. This chain's CDR3 is CASSFGADTQYF. CDR3 nucleotides: TGCGCCAGCAGCTTCGGGGCAGATACGCAGTATTTT.

The CDR3 DNA reads TGTGCCAGCAGTGATTCTTGGGCAGGGGACCAGCCCCAGCATTTT. Amino acid sequence: CASSDSWAGDQPQHF. The rearrangement uses TRBV6-1 and TRBJ1-5, with D perhaps matching TRBD1 (6 bases). V was pared by 3 bases and J by 7 bases, with 16 bases between. The CDR3 runs to 15 residues. Germline V lookup: CDR1 MNHNS, CDR2 SASEGT.

The chain is built from TRBV30 and TRBJ2-7; tentative D call: TRBD1 (6 bases). Trimming pared 2 bases from V and 0 bases from J, leaving 8 bases between. The V gene's germline CDR1 is GTSNPN and CDR2 SVGIG (reference sequence). The CDR3 loop spans 13 amino acids. For the CDR3, the DNA is TGTGCCTGGAGTAGGGGGAGCTCCTACGAGCAGTACTTC. It yields the protein CAWSRGSSYEQYF.

The chain employs TRBV27 and TRBJ1-3; D gene ambiguous. The germline V gene encodes CDR1 MNHEY and CDR2 SMNVEV (reference sequence). The CDR3 totals 15 residues. Trimming stripped 7 bases from V and 4 bases from J, with 17 bases between. DNA of the CDR3: TGTGCCAGCACCGGAGCCGGGGTTTCAGGAAACACCATATATTTT. This translates into CASTGAGVSGNTIYF.

This chain links TRBV28 with TRBJ1-2; tentatively, D is TRBD1 (5 bases). Deletions cut 2 bases from V and 12 bases from J, with 13 bases between. Looked up from germline, CDR1 is MDHEN and CDR2 is SYDVKM. The CDR3 consists of 12 residues. The CDR3 region has the DNA TGTGCCAGCAGTTTAGGAGGGACTCCCAACACCTTC. Its translation: CASSLGGTPNTF.

The chain carries TRBV28 and TRBJ2-2, with 8 bases matching TRBD2. The germline V gene encodes CDR1 MDHEN and CDR2 SYDVKM. CDR3 size: 16 residues. Trimming removed 1 base from V and 6 bases from J; junction bases left unmatched: 7. The CDR3 DNA reads TGTGCCAGCAGTTTATTCCCGGGGGGGACGGCCGGGGAGCTGTTTTTT. It specifies CASSLFPGGTAGELFF.

This chain joins TRBV4-2 and TRBJ2-7; 8 nucleotides match TRBD2. CDR3 length: 14 amino acids. CDR1 and CDR2 (germline): LGHNA, YNFKEQ. Germline trimming cut 1 base from V and 3 bases from J; bases unmatched to any gene: 2. The chain's CDR3 is CASSQGGTSYEQYF. The CDR3 bases are TGTGCCAGCAGCCAAGGGGGGACTAGCTACGAGCAGTACTTC.

The rearrangement joins TRBV10-3 to TRBJ2-7; 8 nucleotides line up with TRBD1. The CDR3 loop spans 17 amino acids. V shed 0 bases and J 3 bases; nucleotides not matched to a gene: 10. The germline V gene encodes CDR1 ENHRY and CDR2 SYGVKD. The CDR3 DNA sequence: TGTGCCATCAGTGAGTCCCCCGGGACAGGAAGTTTCTACGAGCAGTACTTC. Translation gives CAISESPGTGSFYEQYF.

This clone appeared once. CDR3 DNA: TGTGCCAGCAGGACCGGGAGCAATCAGCCCCAGCATTTT. It translates to CASRTGSNQPQHF. The V gene is TRBV12-3 or TRBV12-4, the J gene TRBJ1-5; D gene unclear. The CDR3 is made up of 13 amino acids. Deletions cut 6 bases from V and 1 base from J, with 7 bases between.

The V call is TRBV10-3, the J call TRBJ2-2, with TRBD2 matching over 9 bases. The CDR3 sequence is 17 residues long. Germline CDR1 reads ENHRY; CDR2 reads SYGVKD. The J segment lost 3 bases and the V segment lost 6 bases, leaving 11 bases of the junction unmatched. This chain's CDR3 is CAIRGSREGTDTGELFF. The DNA for the CDR3 is TGTGCCATCAGGGGGTCGCGGGAGGGCACGGACACCGGGGAGCTGTTTTTT.

The V and J genes are TRBV7-9 and TRBJ1-1; 7 bases map to TRBD1. The CDR3 consists of 13 residues. Germline CDR1 reads SEHNR; CDR2 reads FQNEAQ (reference sequence). After removal of 6 bases from V and 5 bases from J, the junction contained 6 bases not matched to a gene. The CDR3 loop is CASRQQGRTEAFF. DNA of the CDR3: TGTGCCAGCAGACAACAGGGGAGGACTGAAGCTTTCTTT. The full variable domain, with the rest looked up from reference TRBV7-9 and TRBJ1-1, is DTGVSQNPRHKITKRGQNVTFRCDPISEHNRLYWYRQTLGQGPEFLTYFQNEAQLEKSRLLSDRFSAERPKGSFSTLEIQRTEQGDSAMYLCASRQQGRTEAFFGQGTRLTVV.

This chain connects TRBV28 to TRBJ1-4; D remains unclear. Germline CDR1 is MDHEN and CDR2 is SYDVKM. The CDR3 consists of 14 residues. Trimming took 3 bases from V and 6 from J, leaving 11 bases between them. CDR3 DNA: TGTGCCAGCAGTTTGCCCACCGCGGATGAAAAACTGTTTTTT. Encoded protein: CASSLPTADEKLFF.

The chain combines TRBV11-2 with TRBJ2-1; 7 bases match TRBD2. J was trimmed by 4 bases and V by 5 bases; bases with no gene match: 8. Germline-derived CDR1 and CDR2 are SGHAT and FQNNGV. The CDR3 covers 15 residues. The CDR3 bases are TGTGCCAGCAGCCGCCGGGCGGGAGAATACAATGAGCAGTTCTTC. Translation gives CASSRRAGEYNEQFF. The full variable domain, completed using reference TRBV11-2 and TRBJ2-1, is EAGVAQSPRYKIIEKRQSVAFWCNPISGHATLYWYQQILGQGPKLLIQFQNNGVVDDSQLPKDRFSAERLKGVDSTLKIQPAKLEDSAVYLCASSRRAGEYNEQFFGPGTRLTVL.

The chain has TRBV19 and TRBJ2-1, with TRBD2 matching 9 bases. CDR1 LNHDA and CDR2 SQIVND come from the germline V gene (reference sequence). The CDR3 contains 17 residues. Unmatched junction bases numbered 7, after V lost 1 base and J lost 3 bases. CDR3 loop: CASSIGSQREDYNEQFF. The CDR3, as DNA: TGTGCCAGTAGTATAGGGTCCCAGCGGGAGGACTACAATGAGCAGTTCTTC.

This chain connects TRBV28 to TRBJ2-7; D perhaps matches TRBD1 (5 bases). V lost 10 bases to trimming and J lost 3 bases, with 16 bases between them. The CDR3 length is 13 residues. Germline assignment: CDR1 MDHEN and CDR2 SYDVKM. CDR3 protein: CATENTGNYEQYF. CDR3 coding DNA: TGTGCCACGGAGAACACAGGTAACTACGAGCAGTACTTC.

The V gene is TRBV7-8, the J gene TRBJ1-4; D is undetermined. CDR3 length equals 20 residues. Germline CDR1 SGHVS, CDR2 FQNEAQ. Trimming took off 1 base at V and 2 bases at J, with 23 bases between the two ends. The CDR3 region has the DNA TGTGCCAGCAGCTTAGAGCGTTTGGGGAGGGCCCTTCGGACTAATGAAAAACTGTTTTTT. This translates into CASSLERLGRALRTNEKLFF.

This sequence joins TRBV12-3 or TRBV12-4 and TRBJ1-1; possible D gene TRBD1, 5 bases. The CDR3 is 13 residues long. Trimming took off 5 bases at V and 0 bases at J, with 7 bases between the two ends. This CDR3 reads CASSPTVNTEAFF. Written as DNA, the CDR3 is TGTGCCAGCAGTCCGACAGTGAACACTGAAGCTTTCTTT.

The gene calls are TRBV6-5 and TRBJ2-1; 13 bases agree with TRBD2. Trimming at V came to 6 bases and at J to 9 bases, leaving 8 bases not matched to a gene. CDR1 is MNHEY and CDR2 is SVGAGI in the germline V gene. This CDR3 has 15 residues. In DNA, the CDR3 is TGTGCCAGCAGCCGACTAGCGGGAGGCCGTTCTGAGCAGTTCTTC. The encoded protein is CASSRLAGGRSEQFF.

In this sample, this clone turned up a few times. This chain links TRBV9 with TRBJ1-3; possibly TRBD1 for D (6 bases). CDR3 length equals 14 residues. Trimming took 3 bases from V and 0 from J, leaving 7 bases between them. The V gene's germline CDR1 is SGDLS and CDR2 YYNGEE. The CDR3 DNA follows: TGTGCCAGCAGCGAGGGGGACTCTGGAAACACCATATATTTT. Translation gives CASSEGDSGNTIYF.

This chain links TRBV4-1 with TRBJ2-7; D is possibly TRBD2 (5 bases). Germline lookup yields CDR1 MGHRA and CDR2 YSYEKL. Trimming shortened V by 0 bases and J by 3 bases, and 27 bases separated the two germline ends. The CDR3 has 20 residues. The CDR3 loop is CASSQEGLWLVAGNFYEQYF. The DNA for the CDR3 is TGCGCCAGCAGCCAAGAAGGGCTCTGGTTGGTCGCCGGGAACTTCTACGAGCAGTACTTC.